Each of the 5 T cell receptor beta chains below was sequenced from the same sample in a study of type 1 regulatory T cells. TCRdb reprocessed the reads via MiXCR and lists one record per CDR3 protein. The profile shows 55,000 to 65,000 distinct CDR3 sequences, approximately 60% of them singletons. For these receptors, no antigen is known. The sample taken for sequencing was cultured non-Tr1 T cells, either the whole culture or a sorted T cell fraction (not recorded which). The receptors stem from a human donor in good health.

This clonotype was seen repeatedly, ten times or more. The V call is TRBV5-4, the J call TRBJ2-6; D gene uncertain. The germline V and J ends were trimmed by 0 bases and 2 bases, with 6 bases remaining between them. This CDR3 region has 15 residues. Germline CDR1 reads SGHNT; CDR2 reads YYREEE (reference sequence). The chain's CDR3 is CASSLAGAGANVLTF. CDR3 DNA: TGTGCCAGCAGCTTGGCGGGCGCTGGGGCCAACGTCCTGACTTTC.

CDR3 DNA: TGTGCCAGCAGCTTAGGATTGTCTAGCGGGACCGAGCAGTACTTC. Protein: CASSLGLSSGTEQYF. The chain uses TRBV7-8 and TRBJ2-7; 9 nucleotides align to TRBD2. The CDR3 sequence is 15 residues long. Looked up from germline, CDR1 is SGHVS and CDR2 is FQNEAQ. V lost 1 base, J lost 6 bases, and 7 bases stayed unmatched.

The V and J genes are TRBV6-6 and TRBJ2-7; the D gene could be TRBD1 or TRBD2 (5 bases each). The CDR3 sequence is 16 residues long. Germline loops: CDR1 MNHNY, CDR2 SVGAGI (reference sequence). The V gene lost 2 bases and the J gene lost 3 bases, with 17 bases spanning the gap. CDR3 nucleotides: TGTGCCAGCAGTTACCCGCCCCCCGGGACCGACTACGAGCAGTACTTC. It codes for CASSYPPPGTDYEQYF.

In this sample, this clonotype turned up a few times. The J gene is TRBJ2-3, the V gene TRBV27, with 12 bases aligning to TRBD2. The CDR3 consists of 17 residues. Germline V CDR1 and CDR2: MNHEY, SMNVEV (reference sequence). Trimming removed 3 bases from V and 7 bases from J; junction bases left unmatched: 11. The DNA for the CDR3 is TGTGCCAGCAGTTTGTACGGGACTAGCGGGCCCTGGAATACGCAGTATTTT. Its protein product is CASSLYGTSGPWNTQYF.

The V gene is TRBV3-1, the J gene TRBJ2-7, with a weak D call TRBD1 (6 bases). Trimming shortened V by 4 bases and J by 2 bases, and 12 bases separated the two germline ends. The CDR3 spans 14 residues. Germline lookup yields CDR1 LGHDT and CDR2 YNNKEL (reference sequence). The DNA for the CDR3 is TGTGCCAGCAGCCCGGGACACGGGGCCTACGAGCAGTACTTC. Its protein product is CASSPGHGAYEQYF.